The 9 T cell receptor beta chains below come from one sample, sequenced in a study of blood T cell repertoires in COVID-19. Libraries were prepared by immunoSEQ multiplex PCR; TCRdb keeps only in-frame clonotypes and omits some of them. The table records around 210,000 clones, 60% to 85% of them present only once. The sample comprised peripheral blood. The receptors shown here come from a woman aged 65 to 85 with acute or convalescent COVID-19.

The genes are TRBV28 and TRBJ1-1; tentative D call: TRBD1 (6 bases). V was pared by 2 bases and J by 11 bases, with 12 bases between. The V gene's germline CDR1 is MDHEN and CDR2 SYDVKM. This CDR3 region has 12 residues. CDR3 sequence reads: CASSLQGRGAFF. CDR3 sequence (DNA): TGTGCCAGCAGTTTACAGGGGCGTGGGGCTTTCTTT.

This clone was found a few times. The chain recombines TRBV27 with TRBJ2-7; a possible D gene is TRBD2 (6 bases). The CDR3 has 16 amino acids. V was clipped by 5 bases and J by 3 bases, with 20 bases between them. CDR1 MNHEY and CDR2 SMNVEV come from the germline V gene (reference sequence). The CDR3 region has the DNA TGTGCCAGCAGTGACCTGAGGTTGCGGGATTACTACGAGCAGTACTTC. Translating it yields CASSDLRLRDYYEQYF.

The chain links TRBV3-1 (or the pseudogene TRBV3-2) to TRBJ1-2; D possibly corresponds to TRBD1 (6 bases). Looked up from germline, CDR1 is LGHDT and CDR2 is YNNKEL (reference sequence). The V and J ends lost 1 base and 2 bases respectively, with 14 bases between them. This CDR3 comprises 16 residues. The CDR3 loop reads CASSQGGGARNYGYTF. Written as DNA, the CDR3 is TGTGCCAGCAGCCAAGGAGGGGGGGCCCGAAACTATGGCTACACCTTC.

The gene calls are TRBV7-8 and TRBJ2-1, with TRBD2 matching 8 bases. This CDR3 is 17 amino acids long. The V segment lost 5 bases and the J segment 8 bases; nucleotides outside the gene matches: 17. CDR1 is SGHVS, CDR2 FQNEAQ, per germline. The CDR3 loop is CASSIRNPGLEWDEQFF. Written as DNA, the CDR3 is TGTGCCAGCAGCATCAGGAACCCGGGACTAGAATGGGATGAGCAGTTCTTC. Full variable domain (outside the CDR3, taken from reference TRBV7-8 and TRBJ2-1): GAGVSQSPRYKVAKRGQDVALRCDPISGHVSLFWYQQALGQGPEFLTYFQNEAQLDKSGLPSDRFFAERPEGSVSTLKIQRTQQEDSAVYLCASSIRNPGLEWDEQFFGPGTRLTVL.

The chain combines TRBV6-5 with TRBJ2-3, with no clear D. This CDR3 comprises 12 residues. V gave up 8 bases and J gave up 2 bases, with 8 bases separating them. CDR1 is MNHEY, CDR2 SVGAGI, per germline. The CDR3 spells CASSSYTDTQYF. The CDR3 DNA reads TGTGCCAGCTCCTCCTACACAGATACGCAGTATTTT.

The chain uses TRBV7-3 and TRBJ2-3, with D possibly matching TRBD2 (6 bases). From germline, CDR1 is SGHTA and CDR2 FQGTGA. The CDR3 spans 17 residues. With 2 bases removed from V and 1 base from J, the gap between germline ends came to 16 bases. The CDR3 coding sequence is TGTGCCAGCAGCTTAGTTTCCTGGGGGGTTGGCACAGATACGCAGTATTTT. Amino acids: CASSLVSWGVGTDTQYF.

This chain joins TRBV30 and TRBJ1-5; 8 bases fit TRBD1. Trimming at V came to 7 bases and at J to 5 bases, leaving 7 bases not matched to a gene. In germline, CDR1 is GTSNPN, CDR2 SVGIG (reference sequence). This CDR3 has 13 residues. The CDR3 region has the DNA TGTGCCTATGGGACAGGATGGGATCAGCCCCAGCATTTT. Translation: CAYGTGWDQPQHF.

The V call is TRBV9, the J call TRBJ2-3, with a weak D call TRBD2 (6 bases). The CDR3 is 15 amino acids. Trimming cost V 0 bases and J 6 bases, with 14 bases left between them. Germline values: CDR1 SGDLS, CDR2 YYNGEE. CDR3 nucleotide sequence: TGTGCCAGCAGCGTAGGCCAGGACTATCGCGATACGCAGTATTTT. Its protein product is CASSVGQDYRDTQYF.

The chain joins TRBV6-5 to TRBJ2-7; 10 nucleotides match TRBD2. This CDR3 region has 15 residues. Trimming at V came to 0 bases and at J to 7 bases, leaving 6 bases not matched to a gene. Germline V gives CDR1 MNHEY, CDR2 SVGAGI. The CDR3 sequence: CASSYSLAGVGEQYF. The DNA for the CDR3 is TGTGCCAGCAGTTACTCCCTAGCGGGAGTAGGTGAGCAGTACTTC.